This record covers a single T cell receptor beta chain. This sample is drawn from a study of cytomegalovirus exposure and HLA in healthy donors. CDR1 is MNHNY and CDR2 is SVGAGI in the germline V gene (reference sequence). This CDR3 is 15 amino acids long. V lost 6 bases, J lost 5 bases, and 13 bases stayed unmatched. Assay used: immunoSEQ multiplex PCR; TCRdb lists only in-frame clones, some missing. Found here are under 200,000 clones, around 90% of them singletons; the top ten hold 3% to 3.5%. V usage is TRBV6-6 and J usage is TRBJ2-7; 7 bases agree with TRBD1. The sequencing input was PBMCs. This TCR derives from a woman under 30 in good health and CMV-seropositive. CDR3 nucleotide sequence: TGTGCCAGCAGCCCCTCCGTCAGAGGGGGCAACGAGCAGTACTTC. It codes for CASSPSVRGGNEQYF.